The rows below give T cell receptor beta chains drawn from one sample of a study of beta chain features in type 1 diabetes. Sequencing used immunoSEQ multiplex PCR; TCRdb keeps in-frame clones, though not all of them. The repertoire includes about 640,000 clones, 9.5% to 15% of them detected once, and around 0.12% sits in the top ten. The sample consisted of naive CD4+ T cells from blood. These receptors all come from a man aged 25 to 40 with type 1 diabetes. Each CDR3 is given with its conserved first and last residue. The D gene is left open where the match is weak. A row's size may be missing; if present it is once, few, many or a size class.

size | J | D | V | DNA | CDR3
few | TRBJ2-7 | TRBD2 | TRBV18 | TGTGCCAGCTCACCGACCGGGACTAGTCCCGCCGAGCAGTACTTC | CASSPTGTSPAEQYF
few | TRBJ2-7 | TRBD1 | TRBV11-3 | TGTGCCAGCAGCTCCCATCGGACAGGGGAGGACGAGCAGTACTTC | CASSSHRTGEDEQYF
. | TRBJ1-2 | . | TRBV14 | TGTGCCAGCAGCCAAGATTATTTTGGCTACACCTTC | CASSQDYFGYTF
. | TRBJ2-7 | TRBD1 | TRBV4-2 | TGTGCCAGCAGTCTACAGGGGATTGTGGACTACGAGCAGTACTTC | CASSLQGIVDYEQYF
few | TRBJ1-2 | . | TRBV30 | TGTGCCTGGATGAGAGGTGGAGGCGGTTCTAACTATGGCTACACCTTC | CAWMRGGGGSNYGYTF
few | TRBJ2-1 | . | TRBV5-1 | TGCGCCAGCAGCTCGGGACCGGGCGATGAGCAGTTCTTC | CASSSGPGDEQFF
. | TRBJ2-5 | . | TRBV5-6 | TGTGCCAGCAGCGTGACACTAGGGTATCAAGAGACCCAGTACTTC | CASSVTLGYQETQYF
few | TRBJ2-7 | TRBD1 | TRBV18 | TGTGCCAGCTCACCCCCGGGACAGGGGAGCTACGAGCAGTACTTC | CASSPPGQGSYEQYF
. | TRBJ2-3 | . | TRBV6-5 | TGTGCCAGCACTTCGACGGGGGTCGCGAATACGCAGTATTTT | CASTSTGVANTQYF
. | TRBJ1-4 | . | TRBV10-3 | TGTGCCATCAGTTTACAGGCGGGTAATGAAAAACTGTTTTTT | CAISLQAGNEKLFF
. | TRBJ1-2 | TRBD1 | TRBV4-1 | TGCGCCAGCAGCCAAGAGGACAGGGAGGGCGGCTACACCTTC | CASSQEDREGGYTF
few | TRBJ1-2 | TRBD1 | TRBV4-3 | TGCGCCAGCAGCCGTACACAGGGGTTAGGTGGCTACACCTTC | CASSRTQGLGGYTF
. | TRBJ1-5 | . | TRBV19 | TGTGCCAGCGGAGAGTTCAGGGCAACGGGCAATCAGCCCCAGCATTTT | CASGEFRATGNQPQHF
few | TRBJ2-7 | . | TRBV7-9 | TGTGCCAGCAGCGCATATGTGAAATACGAGCAGTACTTC | CASSAYVKYEQYF
few | TRBJ2-1 | TRBD1 | TRBV4-2 | TGTGCCAGCAGCCGGACAGGGTCTACGGCCAATGAGCAGTTCTTC | CASSRTGSTANEQFF
few | TRBJ2-1 | . | TRBV29-1 | TGCAGCGTTGTAGGGGCCGTAGGCTACAATGAGCAGTTCTTC | CSVVGAVGYNEQFF
few | TRBJ1-2 | TRBD1 | TRBV7-9 | TGTGCCAGCAGCTTGGAAGGGGACAGATATGGCTACACCTTC | CASSLEGDRYGYTF
. | TRBJ2-7 | TRBD1 | TRBV7-2 | TGTGCCAGCAGCTTAGCGAGGACAGGGGACGAGCAGTACTTC | CASSLARTGDEQYF
few | TRBJ2-7 | . | TRBV4-2 | TGTGCCAGCAGCCAAGCTGACAGGGACTCCGGCGAGCAGTACTTC | CASSQADRDSGEQYF
few | TRBJ2-7 | . | TRBV29-1 | TGCAGCGCCTCCAGGGGAGGGGACGAGCAGTACTTC | CSASRGGDEQYF
few | TRBJ2-5 | . | TRBV14 | TGTGCCAGCAGCCAAGTTACAGCCGTGTACCAAGAGACCCAGTACTTC | CASSQVTAVYQETQYF
few | TRBJ1-5 | . | TRBV9 | TGTGCCAGCAGTGATGGGATCGTTAATCAGCCCCAGCATTTT | CASSDGIVNQPQHF
few | TRBJ2-7 | TRBD2 | TRBV9 | TGTGCCAGCAGCTTTAGCGGGGGGAGCTCCTACGAGCAGTACTTC | CASSFSGGSSYEQYF
few | TRBJ2-5 | . | TRBV6-6 | TGTGCCAGCAGAACGACAGTCCAAGAGACCCAGTACTTC | CASRTTVQETQYF
. | TRBJ2-3 | . | TRBV7-2 | TGTGCCAGCAGCTTAGGGTCCCGGCAGGTGACAGATACGCAGTATTTT | CASSLGSRQVTDTQYF
. | TRBJ1-5 | . | TRBV15 | TGTGCCACCAGCCCCCGATCAGGGTTTGTTGTTCAGCCCCAGCATTTT | CATSPRSGFVVQPQHF
. | TRBJ1-1 | . | TRBV6-6 | TGTGCCAGCAGTGCCAGTACTCGGGTCTCGAGTGAAGCTTTCTTT | CASSASTRVSSEAFF
few | TRBJ2-7 | TRBD2 | TRBV6-5 | TGTGCCAGCAGTTACTCGATTGGGGGGGCCTACGAGCAGTACTTC | CASSYSIGGAYEQYF
. | TRBJ2-5 | . | TRBV2 | TGTGCCAGCAGTGCTGGGCAGAAAGAGACCCAGTACTTC | CASSAGQKETQYF
many | TRBJ2-6 | . | TRBV28 | TGTGCCAGCAGCCCACCGGAGGGGTCTGGGGCCAACGTCCTGACTTTC | CASSPPEGSGANVLTF
few | TRBJ1-6 | . | TRBV30 | TGTGCCTGGAGAGTACAGGGAGCCGGGGCCCTCCACTTT | CAWRVQGAGALHF
. | TRBJ2-7 | . | TRBV25-1 | TGTGCCAGCAGTCATACTCGGGACAACTACGAGCAGTACTTC | CASSHTRDNYEQYF
. | TRBJ2-2 | . | TRBV5-1 | TGCGCCAGCAGCTTGTTCGGGCACGGGGAGCTGTTTTTT | CASSLFGHGELFF
. | TRBJ1-6 | . | TRBV28 | TGTGCCAGCTTTTCGGGGGGCCTCGCCCTCGGAGGACCCCTCCACTTT | CASFSGGLALGGPLHF
few | TRBJ2-7 | . | TRBV10-3 | TGTGCCATCAGGAGGGCGGGATTTGGCTACGAGCAGTACTTC | CAIRRAGFGYEQYF
. | TRBJ2-1 | TRBD2 | TRBV5-4 | TGTGCCAGCAGCCCGGGACTAGCTAATGAGCAGTTCTTC | CASSPGLANEQFF
few | TRBJ2-3 | . | TRBV7-9 | TGTGCCAGCAGCTTAAATTCAGCGGTCAGCACAGATACGCAGTATTTT | CASSLNSAVSTDTQYF
. | TRBJ2-4 | . | TRBV27 | TGTGCCAGCAGTTCCCAGGGGTCAAACATTCAGTACTTC | CASSSQGSNIQYF
. | TRBJ1-4 | . | TRBV29-1 | TGCAGCGCTTACTATGAAAAACTGTTTTTT | CSAYYEKLFF
. | TRBJ2-5 | . | TRBV27 | TGTGCCAGCAGATTTCAAGAGACCCAGTACTTC | CASRFQETQYF
few | TRBJ1-6 | . | TRBV15 | TGTGCCACCAGCAACCTCGGACTGAATAATTCACCCCTCCACTTT | CATSNLGLNNSPLHF
few | TRBJ1-2 | . | TRBV4-2 | TGTGCCAGCAGCCAAGATTTCCGGGGGCCCTATGGCTACACCTTC | CASSQDFRGPYGYTF
. | TRBJ1-1 | . | TRBV11-2 | TGTGCCAGCAGCCTCCTGGGGATAGGGAACACTGAAGCTTTCTTT | CASSLLGIGNTEAFF
few | TRBJ1-2 | . | TRBV25-1 | TGTGCCAGCAGTGAATCCCCAGGCTCTGATAACTATGGCTACACCTTC | CASSESPGSDNYGYTF
. | TRBJ1-6 | . | TRBV11-3 | TGTGCCAGCAGCCCAGAGTTAGGCACTAGACCTAATTCACCCCTCCACTTT | CASSPELGTRPNSPLHF
few | TRBJ2-7 | . | TRBV29-1 | TGCAGCGTTGAAGATAGAGGCTACGAGCAGTACTTC | CSVEDRGYEQYF
. | TRBJ2-7 | . | TRBV5-6 | TGTGCCAGCAGCTTGGACAGGGAGGGGACATTC | CASSLDREGTF
few | TRBJ2-6 | . | TRBV5-1 | TGCGCCAGCAGTCGGAAGGGTCCTAAAAGCTCTGGGGCCAACGTCCTGACTTTC | CASSRKGPKSSGANVLTF
. | TRBJ1-3 | . | TRBV29-1 | TGCAGCGTTGTCGAGAATGCTGGAAACACCATATATTTT | CSVVENAGNTIYF
. | TRBJ2-2 | TRBD2 | TRBV7-6 | TGTGCCAGCAGCTATCCTAGCGGGGGTACGAACACCGGGGAGCTGTTTTTT | CASSYPSGGTNTGELFF
. | TRBJ2-5 | . | TRBV7-2 | TGTGCCAGCAGCCTACCGGGACACCAAGAGACCCAGTACTTC | CASSLPGHQETQYF
. | TRBJ2-2 | . | TRBV14 | TGTGCCAGCAGCTTAGGAGTGAACACCGGGGAGCTGTTTTTT | CASSLGVNTGELFF
. | TRBJ1-5 | . | TRBV19 | TGTGCCAGTAGTAGCCCCGGGGGGCGTAGCAATCAGCCCCAGCATTTT | CASSSPGGRSNQPQHF
few | TRBJ2-4 | . | TRBV25-1 | TGTGCCAGCAGTGGCTTCGCCGGCCCCAAAAACATTCAGTACTTC | CASSGFAGPKNIQYF
. | TRBJ2-2 | . | TRBV7-2 | TGTGCCAGCAGCTTAGCCCCGGGCGCCGGGGAGCTGTTTTTT | CASSLAPGAGELFF
few | TRBJ1-5 | . | TRBV19 | TGTGCCAGTAGTATCGACCACAGGGCACCCCAGCATTTT | CASSIDHRAPQHF
. | TRBJ2-7 | TRBD1 | TRBV7-8 | TGTGCCAGCAGCACCGGACAGGGGTTGGGGTACGAGCAGTACTTC | CASSTGQGLGYEQYF
. | TRBJ1-2 | . | TRBV5-1 | TGCGCCAGCAGCTCATCCGACGGGAACTATGGCTACACCTTC | CASSSSDGNYGYTF
few | TRBJ2-7 | . | TRBV11-1 | TGTGCCAGCAGCGGTTTTTCAGGGAACTACGAGCAGTACTTC | CASSGFSGNYEQYF
. | TRBJ2-6 | . | TRBV7-2 | TGTGCCAGCAACGATCTCTATGGGGCCAACGTCCTGACTTTC | CASNDLYGANVLTF